This TCR beta chain was identified during a study of cytomegalovirus exposure and HLA in healthy donors. Study results and caveats: In a later analysis, a missense DCLRE1C variant was linked to TCR beta V- and J-gene trimming. A previous analysis found most TCR beta V segments productive roughly 87% or roughly 30% of the time.

Germline V lookup: CDR1 MNHNS, CDR2 SASEGT. V lost 2 bases and J 3 bases, leaving 21 bases between the germline ends. The CDR3 is 18 residues long. PCR used 60 Vbeta primers and 13 Jbeta primers. The data were produced by immunoSEQ multiplex PCR, yet TCRdb's version contains in-frame clones alone and is incomplete. This table holds 90,000 to 120,000 clones, roughly 70% found once. For this clone: The antigen remains unidentified.

The chain recombines TRBV6-1 with TRBJ2-3; D uncertain. Source material: PBMCs. The sequence came from a man in his forties in good health and CMV-seropositive. The CDR3 DNA is TGTGCCAGCAGTGAAAATGTTTTCTCCCGGGTCGGAACAGATACGCAGTATTTT. As protein: CASSENVFSRVGTDTQYF.